This is a list of T cell receptor beta chains from one sample in a study of T cell repertoires in cytomegalovirus infection. MiXCR, applied by TCRdb to the reads, yields one record per CDR3 protein. The sample consists of more than 400,000 distinct CDR3 sequences, more than 20% of them appearing once. The sequencing sample was made of PBMCs. The receptors here all came from a human donor in good health (CMV status not recorded). Some clones in this sample may be carry-over from other donors' samples. Both conserved end residues are part of each CDR3. A D gene is named only where the DNA matches it firmly. Clone size is not always given. Where it is, it says once, few, many or a class for expanded clones.

j_call d_call v_call clone_size cdr3_nt cdr3_aa
TRBJ2-1 TRBD2 TRBV7-2 many TGTGCCAGCAGCAGACTAGCGGCCGAGCAGTTCTTC CASSRLAAEQFF
TRBJ2-1 . TRBV11-2 few TGTGCCAGCAGCTACCCATTACGTGCCGAAGGGTCCTACAATGAGCAGTTCTTC CASSYPLRAEGSYNEQFF
TRBJ1-5 . TRBV25-1 . TGTGCCAGCAGTGAGTCGGGCAGGGGTAGCAATCAGCCCCAGCATTTT CASSESGRGSNQPQHF
TRBJ1-2 . TRBV7-2 many TGTGCCAGCAGCTTAGGGTTAGACTATGGCTACACCTTC CASSLGLDYGYTF
TRBJ2-3 TRBD2 TRBV7-9 many TGTGCCAGCAGCCTCCTGACTAGCGCAGATAGGGATACGCAGTATTTT CASSLLTSADRDTQYF
TRBJ2-3 . TRBV3-1 . TGTGCCAGCAGCCAAGATACGCTGGGGCTTGATACGCAGTATTTT CASSQDTLGLDTQYF
TRBJ2-5 . TRBV6-4 . TGTGCCAGCAGTGTCGGGGCGGGAGAGACCCAGTACTTC CASSVGAGETQYF
TRBJ2-1 TRBD2 TRBV30 once TGTGCCGCCGGACTTGCGGGAGATGAGCAGTTCTTC CAAGLAGDEQFF
TRBJ2-3 . TRBV4-3 . TGCGCCAGCAGCCAAGCTGATCTGGGAAGTGGTACGCAGTATTTT CASSQADLGSGTQYF
TRBJ2-1 . TRBV7-2 many TGTGCCAGCAGCAAGCGGATGAATGAGCAGTTCTTC CASSKRMNEQFF
TRBJ2-1 . TRBV13 few TGTGCCAGCAGCCCCGACGGTAGTGAGGCGGGGTACAATGAGCAGTTCTTC CASSPDGSEAGYNEQFF
TRBJ1-2 . TRBV19 . TGTGCCAGTAGTATAGATCCGGAGTTTAACTATGGCTACACCTTC CASSIDPEFNYGYTF
TRBJ2-7 TRBD1 TRBV6-5 many TGTGCCAGCAGTTACGCGGGACAGGGGCACTACGAGCAGTACTTC CASSYAGQGHYEQYF
TRBJ1-2 . TRBV18 . TGTGCCAGCTCACCACGACTTCAGGGTTTCCGCAACTATGGCTACACCTTC CASSPRLQGFRNYGYTF
TRBJ2-5 TRBD1 TRBV12-3/TRBV12-4 . TGTGCCAGCAGTTTAGCCGGGACAGAAGAGACCCAGTACTTC CASSLAGTEETQYF
TRBJ2-4 TRBD2 TRBV19 few TGTGCCAGTAGTGGTAGCGGGAGAGGAAACATTCAGTACTTC CASSGSGRGNIQYF
TRBJ2-3 . TRBV12-3/TRBV12-4 . TGTGCCAGCAGTTCCTGGCGGGCGCGAGGAGATACGCAGTATTTT CASSSWRARGDTQYF
TRBJ1-5 . TRBV4-1 few TGCGCCAGCAGCCAAGATTTGTTTCAGGCTAGGGCCAGCGGGAGACCCCAGCATTTT CASSQDLFQARASGRPQHF
TRBJ2-7 . TRBV7-6 many TGTGCCAGCAGCTTAGCAGCTTACAGCTACGAGCAGTACTTC CASSLAAYSYEQYF
TRBJ1-2 . TRBV7-2 . TGTGCCAGCAGCCCGTCGTTGGGAAGTGACTATGGCTACACCTTC CASSPSLGSDYGYTF
TRBJ2-5 . TRBV6-2/TRBV6-3 . TGTGCCAGCAGAGGACAGCTTGGCGACTTACCCCAAGAGACCCAGTACTTC CASRGQLGDLPQETQYF
TRBJ2-1 . TRBV12-3/TRBV12-4 few TGTGCCAGCAGTCCCCAGGTCGGGGTCGGTGAGCAGTTCTTC CASSPQVGVGEQFF
TRBJ2-5 TRBD1 TRBV5-1 . TGCGCCAGCAGCCCATGGACAGGGGGCCCAGAGACCCAGTACTTC CASSPWTGGPETQYF
TRBJ2-7 . TRBV5-1 few TGCGCCAGCAGTGCCGGGGTTAGTTATGAGCAGTACTTC CASSAGVSYEQYF
TRBJ2-5 TRBD2 TRBV2 . TGTGCCAGCAGTGATGGAAAAGCGGGAGGCTCAGAGACCCAGTACTTC CASSDGKAGGSETQYF
TRBJ2-1 TRBD1 TRBV11-3 few TGTGCCAGCAGCTTATATGACAGGGGGCAGTCCTACAATGAGCAGTTCTTC CASSLYDRGQSYNEQFF
TRBJ2-1 TRBD2 TRBV12-3/TRBV12-4 . TGTGCCAGCAGTCCTAAATGGACTAGCGTCTACAATGAGCAGTTCTTC CASSPKWTSVYNEQFF
TRBJ1-1 . TRBV7-2 . TGTGCCAGCAGCCCTAGCCAGTACTTAACAACTGAAGCTTTCTTT CASSPSQYLTTEAFF
TRBJ1-6 . TRBV7-8 few TGTGCCAGCAGCTTTCAGGGGTGGGATTCACCCCTCCACTTT CASSFQGWDSPLHF
TRBJ1-5 TRBD1 TRBV6-2/TRBV6-3 few TGTGCCAGCAGTGTGACAGGGGGCGCCCCGTGGGAGCCCCAGCATTTT CASSVTGGAPWEPQHF
TRBJ2-3 TRBD1 TRBV7-9 many TGTGCCAGCAGCTTTACCCGACAGGGGGGGCGCGCGGATACGCAGTATTTT CASSFTRQGGRADTQYF
TRBJ2-1 . TRBV28 . TGTGCCAGCGACCCCGGGCAAACCCTTTCCAATGAGCAGTTCTTC CASDPGQTLSNEQFF
TRBJ2-1 . TRBV7-9 few TGTGCCAGCAGCCGCTCAGGCGGAGGACGGTTCTTC CASSRSGGGRFF
TRBJ2-5 TRBD2 TRBV27 . TGTGCCAGCAGTTTAGCAGCGGGACGGCAAGAGACCCAGTACTTC CASSLAAGRQETQYF
TRBJ1-2 . TRBV7-2 many TGTGCCAGCAGCTTAGATGGGACCCCCTATGGCTACACCTTC CASSLDGTPYGYTF
TRBJ1-4 . TRBV15 few TGTGCCACCAGCAGAGTCCAACGCGAAAAACTGTTTTTT CATSRVQREKLFF
TRBJ1-1 TRBD1 TRBV28 few TGTGCCAGCAGTCCCCGACAGGGGCCAAACACTGAAGCTTTCTTT CASSPRQGPNTEAFF
TRBJ1-1 . TRBV7-2 many TGTGCCAGCATCCCAGGGTTGAGGCAGGGTGGCACTGAAGCTTTCTTT CASIPGLRQGGTEAFF
TRBJ2-1 . TRBV6-8 few TGTGCCAGCAGTTACTCGGCATCGCTGGGGAATGAGCAGTTCTTC CASSYSASLGNEQFF
TRBJ2-7 . TRBV12-3/TRBV12-4 few TGTGCCAGCAGTGCAGGGAACAGGGCTGACTACGAGCAGTACTTC CASSAGNRADYEQYF
TRBJ2-5 TRBD2 TRBV4-2 few TGTGCCAGCAGCCAAGACCTAGCGGGAGGAGAGACCCAGTACTTC CASSQDLAGGETQYF
TRBJ1-1 . TRBV7-9 . TGTGCCAGCAGCTTACCCATCTTCGTGAACACTGAAGCTTTCTTT CASSLPIFVNTEAFF
TRBJ2-4 . TRBV6-5 . TGTGCCAGCAGTTACTCCGAGTTGACGGGGGCTGAAAACATTCAGTACTTC CASSYSELTGAENIQYF
TRBJ1-2 . TRBV12-3/TRBV12-4 once TGTGCCAGCAGTTTCGGTTTAGGGGGGGCATCGGGCTACACCTTC CASSFGLGGASGYTF
TRBJ1-6 . TRBV4-3 . TGCGCCAGCAGCCGTATATCCGTCTCACCCCTCCACTTT CASSRISVSPLHF
TRBJ1-5 . TRBV7-9 . TGTGCCAGCAGCTTTAATGGGGGCGAACACCCGGGTGGCAATCAGCCCCAGCATTTT CASSFNGGEHPGGNQPQHF
TRBJ2-1 . TRBV7-3 . TGTGCCAGCAGCTTAGGTGCCACGGGAGAGTCCTACAATGAGCAGTTCTTC CASSLGATGESYNEQFF
TRBJ2-5 TRBD1 TRBV11-2 few TGTGCCAGCAGCCGTCGGCCAGGGGGCAAGGGAGAGACCCAGTACTTC CASSRRPGGKGETQYF
TRBJ2-2 . TRBV5-1 . TGCGCCAGCAGCGGTCACAGGAACACCGGGGAGCTGTTTTTT CASSGHRNTGELFF
TRBJ2-3 TRBD2 TRBV6-5 . TGTGCCACCGTAAGCGGGAGAGACACAGATACGCAGTATTTT CATVSGRDTDTQYF
TRBJ2-1 . TRBV7-2 . TGTGCCAGCAGCTTAGGACGGGCGGTAGGCGACAATGAGCAGTTCTTC CASSLGRAVGDNEQFF